The source of this T cell receptor beta chain is a study of blood T cell repertoires in COVID-19. Study summary: Sites across the United States, Italy and Spain contributed samples from acute and convalescent COVID-19. T cells, B-cell-depleted T cells, or PBMCs provided the cDNA or gDNA that served as material.

Authors' analysis steps: Amplified reference gene primers provided the basis for estimating nucleated cell counts. Profiling relied on immunoSEQ multiplex PCR, and the TCRdb table lists in-frame clones only, not all of them. V, J and clone size are taken as reported in that table, and D and trimming were inferred from the DNA itself. This table has roughly 210,000 clones, roughly nine tenths appearing once. V lost 3 bases, J lost 6 bases, and 7 bases stayed unmatched. CDR1 and CDR2 from the germline V gene are MNHNS and SASEGT. The CDR3 has 15 amino acids. Source material: peripheral blood. The chain uses TRBV6-1 and TRBJ2-7, with 11 bases identical to TRBD1. The sequence was collected from a man aged 65 to 85 with acute or convalescent COVID-19. The CDR3 region is CASSEDRGRFSEQYF. For the CDR3, the DNA is TGTGCCAGCAGTGAGGACAGGGGGCGATTCTCCGAGCAGTACTTC.